The present TCR beta chain was sequenced within a study of shared clonotypes between healthy human individuals. The assay used deep level. This table comes from immunoSEQ multiplex PCR, and its TCRdb copy is limited to in-frame clones, with some not included. The table lists some 500,000 clones, around 96% of them singletons, with approximately 0.062% in the top ten. The ends were cut back, 1 base at V and 5 bases at J, with 12 bases in the middle. The CDR3 spans 14 residues. Germline V gene lookup returns CDR1 SGHNT and CDR2 YYREEE (reference sequence). Sequenced input: naive CD4+ T cells sorted from blood. Subset denoted: CD45RA+ positively selected. The receptor was isolated from a woman younger than 45 in good health. The rearrangement uses TRBV5-4 and TRBJ2-5; D not resolved. Written as DNA, the CDR3 is TGTGCCAGCAGCTTGAGACCAGCCTTGGAGACCCAGTACTTC. It is translated as CASSLRPALETQYF.